The T cell receptor (beta chain) under discussion was sequenced for a study of CD8 T cells in Susac syndrome. Sequencing of TCR beta was carried out in blood CD8+ and CD4+ T cells. Remarks on this clonotype: Antigen specificity is unknown.

The CDR3 consists of 14 residues. Per germline, CDR1 SGHVS and CDR2 FNYEAQ. The ends were cut back, 2 bases at V and 2 bases at J, with 10 bases in the middle. Overall study results and limits: The study's TCR sequencing and HLA analysis drew on a certain number of individuals. That number was acknowledged as relatively small.

The RNA input was about 0.5 to 1 ug, and it was reverse transcribed with random hexamers. An immunoSEQ multiplex PCR generated amplified TCR beta CDR3 products spanning 54 Vbeta and 13 Jbeta. TCRdb called the immunoSEQ multiplex PCR reads again in MiXCR, with one record for every CDR3 protein. The profile shows fewer than 65,000 distinct CDR3 sequences, approximately 90% of them singletons. This sequence was found in a human donor in good health. The sequenced sample consisted of CD8+ T cells from PBMCs. The chain has TRBV7-6 and TRBJ2-7; D might be TRBD1 or TRBD2, each matching 5 bases. CDR3 amino acids: CASSLWDGPYEQYF. Written as DNA, the CDR3 is TGTGCCAGCAGCTTATGGGACGGACCCTACGAGCAGTACTTC.